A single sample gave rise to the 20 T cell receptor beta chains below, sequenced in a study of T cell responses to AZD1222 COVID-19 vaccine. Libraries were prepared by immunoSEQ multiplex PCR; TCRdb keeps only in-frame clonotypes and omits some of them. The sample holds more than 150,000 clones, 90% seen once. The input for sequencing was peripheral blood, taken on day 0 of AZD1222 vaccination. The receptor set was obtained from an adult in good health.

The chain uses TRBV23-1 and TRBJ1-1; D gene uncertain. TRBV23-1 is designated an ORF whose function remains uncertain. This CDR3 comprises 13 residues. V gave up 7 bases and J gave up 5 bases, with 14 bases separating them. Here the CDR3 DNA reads TGCGCCAGCAAATTCATCCTTGGGACTGAAGCTTTCTTT. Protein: CASKFILGTEAFF.

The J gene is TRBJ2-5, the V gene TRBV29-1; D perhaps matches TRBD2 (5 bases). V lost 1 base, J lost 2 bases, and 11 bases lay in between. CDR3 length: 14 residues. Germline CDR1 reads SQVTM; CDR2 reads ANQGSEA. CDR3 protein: CSVEGETKQETQYF. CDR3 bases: TGCAGCGTTGAAGGGGAGACAAAACAAGAGACCCAGTACTTC.

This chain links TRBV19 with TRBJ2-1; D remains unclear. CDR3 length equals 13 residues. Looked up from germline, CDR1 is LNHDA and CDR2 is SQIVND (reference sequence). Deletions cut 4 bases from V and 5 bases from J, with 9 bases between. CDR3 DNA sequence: TGTGCCAGTAGTACAACAAGCCACAATGAGCAGTTCTTC. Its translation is CASSTTSHNEQFF.

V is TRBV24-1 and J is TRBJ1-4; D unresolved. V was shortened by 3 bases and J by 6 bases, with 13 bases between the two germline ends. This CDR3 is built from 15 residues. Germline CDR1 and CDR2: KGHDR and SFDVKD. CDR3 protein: CATSDPTQAHEKLFF. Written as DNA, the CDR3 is TGTGCCACCAGTGATCCGACTCAAGCCCATGAAAAACTGTTTTTT.

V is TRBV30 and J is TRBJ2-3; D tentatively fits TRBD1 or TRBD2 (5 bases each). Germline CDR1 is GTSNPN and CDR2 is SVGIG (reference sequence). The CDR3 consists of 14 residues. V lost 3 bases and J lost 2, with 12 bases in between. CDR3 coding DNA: TGTGCCTGGAGCGGGACGGTAAACACAGATACGCAGTATTTT. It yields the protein CAWSGTVNTDTQYF.

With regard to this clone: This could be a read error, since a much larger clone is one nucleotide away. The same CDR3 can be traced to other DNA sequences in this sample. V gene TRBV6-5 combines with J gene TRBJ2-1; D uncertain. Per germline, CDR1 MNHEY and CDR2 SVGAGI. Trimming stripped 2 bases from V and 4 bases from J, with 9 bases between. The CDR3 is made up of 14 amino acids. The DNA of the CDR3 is TGTGCCAGCAGTTACGGAACAGCATACAATGAGCAGTTCTTC. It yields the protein CASSYGTAYNEQFF.

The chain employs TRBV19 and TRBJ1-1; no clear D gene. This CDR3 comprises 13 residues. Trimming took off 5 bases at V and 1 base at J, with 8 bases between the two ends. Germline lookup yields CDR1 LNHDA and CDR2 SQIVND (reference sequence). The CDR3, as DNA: TGTGCCAGTAGTCTCTGGGGGAACACTGAAGCTTTCTTT. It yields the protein CASSLWGNTEAFF.

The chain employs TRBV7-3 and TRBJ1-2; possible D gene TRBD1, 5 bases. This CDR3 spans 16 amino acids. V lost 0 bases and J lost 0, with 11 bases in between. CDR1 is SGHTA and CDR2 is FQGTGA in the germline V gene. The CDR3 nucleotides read TGTGCCAGCAGCTTAACTGGGGGACTCGCTAACTATGGCTACACCTTC. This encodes CASSLTGGLANYGYTF.

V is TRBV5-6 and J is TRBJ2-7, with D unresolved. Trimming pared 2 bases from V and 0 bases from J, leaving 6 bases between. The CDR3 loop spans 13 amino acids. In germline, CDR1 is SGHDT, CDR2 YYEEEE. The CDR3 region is CASSFPTSYEQYF. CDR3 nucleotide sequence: TGTGCCAGCAGCTTTCCGACCTCCTACGAGCAGTACTTC.

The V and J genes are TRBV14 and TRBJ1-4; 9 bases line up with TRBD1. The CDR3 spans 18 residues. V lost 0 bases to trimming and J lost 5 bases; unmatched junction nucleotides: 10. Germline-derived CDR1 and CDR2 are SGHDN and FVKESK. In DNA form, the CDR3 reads TGTGCCAGCAGCCAAGATTGGGGAACAGGGGGCTTCAATGAAAAACTGTTTTTT. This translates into CASSQDWGTGGFNEKLFF.

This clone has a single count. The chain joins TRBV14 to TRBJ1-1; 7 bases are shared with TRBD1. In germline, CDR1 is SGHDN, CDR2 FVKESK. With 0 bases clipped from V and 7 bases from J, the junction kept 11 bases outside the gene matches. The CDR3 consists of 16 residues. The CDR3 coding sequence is TGTGCCAGCAGCCAAGATCGGGCAGGGGGGCGGCTTGAAGCTTTCTTT. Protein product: CASSQDRAGGRLEAFF. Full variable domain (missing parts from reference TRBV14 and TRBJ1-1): EAGVTQFPSHSVIEKGQTVTLRCDPISGHDNLYWYRRVMGKEIKFLLHFVKESKQDESGMPNNRFLAERTGGTYSTLKVQPAELEDSGVYFCASSQDRAGGRLEAFFGQGTRLTVV.

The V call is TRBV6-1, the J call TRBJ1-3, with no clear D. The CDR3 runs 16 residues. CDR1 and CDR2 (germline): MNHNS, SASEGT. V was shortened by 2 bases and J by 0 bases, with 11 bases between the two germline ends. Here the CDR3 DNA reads TGTGCCAGCAGTGAAATTTGGTTTCGCTCTGGAAACACCATATATTTT. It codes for CASSEIWFRSGNTIYF.

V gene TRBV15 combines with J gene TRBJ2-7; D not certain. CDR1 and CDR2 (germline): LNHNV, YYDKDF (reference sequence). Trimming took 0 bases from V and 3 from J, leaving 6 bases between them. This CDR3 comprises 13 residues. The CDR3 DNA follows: TGTGCCACCAGCAGAGACAAGGGCTACGAGCAGTACTTC. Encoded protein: CATSRDKGYEQYF.

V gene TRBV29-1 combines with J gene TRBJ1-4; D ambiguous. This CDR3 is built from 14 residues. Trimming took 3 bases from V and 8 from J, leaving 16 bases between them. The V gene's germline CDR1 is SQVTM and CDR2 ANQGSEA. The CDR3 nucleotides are TGCAGCGTTGAGGGATGGCCGCAGACGGAAAAACTGTTTTTT. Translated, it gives CSVEGWPQTEKLFF.

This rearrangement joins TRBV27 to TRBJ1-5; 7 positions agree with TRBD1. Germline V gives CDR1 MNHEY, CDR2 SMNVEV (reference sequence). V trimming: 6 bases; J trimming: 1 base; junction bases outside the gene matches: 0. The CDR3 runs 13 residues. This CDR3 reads CASRDRSNQPQHF. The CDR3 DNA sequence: TGTGCCAGCAGGGACAGGAGCAATCAGCCCCAGCATTTT.

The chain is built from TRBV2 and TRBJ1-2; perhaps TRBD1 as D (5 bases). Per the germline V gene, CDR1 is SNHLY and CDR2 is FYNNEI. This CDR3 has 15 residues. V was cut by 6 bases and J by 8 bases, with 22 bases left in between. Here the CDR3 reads CASSPDGGTMLGYTF. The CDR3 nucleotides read TGTGCCAGCAGCCCCGACGGGGGGACTATGTTAGGCTACACCTTC.

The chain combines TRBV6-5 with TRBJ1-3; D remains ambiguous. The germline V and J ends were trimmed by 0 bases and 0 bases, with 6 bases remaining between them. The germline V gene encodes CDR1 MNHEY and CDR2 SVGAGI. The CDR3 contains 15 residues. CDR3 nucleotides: TGTGCCAGCAGTTACTCGGCCAGCTCTGGAAACACCATATATTTT. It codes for CASSYSASSGNTIYF.

Here the CDR3 DNA reads TGTGCTAGTGGTTTAGCACAGGGGACGGACAATGAGCAGTTCTTC. Amino acids: CASGLAQGTDNEQFF. The genes are TRBV12-5 and TRBJ2-1; 7 positions match TRBD1. The CDR3 extends over 15 amino acids. Trimming removed 3 bases from V and 5 bases from J; junction bases left unmatched: 7. In germline, CDR1 is LGHNT, CDR2 FRNRAP.

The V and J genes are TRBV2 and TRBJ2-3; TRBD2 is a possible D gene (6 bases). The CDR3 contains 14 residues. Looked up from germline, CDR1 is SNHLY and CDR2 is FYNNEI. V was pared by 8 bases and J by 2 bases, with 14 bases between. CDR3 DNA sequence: TGTGCCAGCTTGGTTCCTAGCGACACAGATACGCAGTATTTT. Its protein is CASLVPSDTDTQYF. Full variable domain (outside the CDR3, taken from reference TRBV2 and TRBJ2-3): EPEVTQTPSHQVTQMGQEVILRCVPISNHLYFYWYRQILGQKVEFLVSFYNNEISEKSEIFDDQFSVERPDGSNFTLKIRSTKLEDSAMYFCASLVPSDTDTQYFGPGTRLTVL.

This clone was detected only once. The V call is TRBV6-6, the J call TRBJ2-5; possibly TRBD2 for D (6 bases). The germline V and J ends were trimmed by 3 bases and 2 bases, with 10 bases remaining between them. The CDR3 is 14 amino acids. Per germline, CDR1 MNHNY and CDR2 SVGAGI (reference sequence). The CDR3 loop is CASSYPGDQETQYF. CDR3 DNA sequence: TGTGCCAGCAGTTATCCGGGGGATCAAGAGACCCAGTACTTC.